The 32 T cell receptor beta chains listed next were all sequenced from one sample in a study of blood T cell repertoires in COVID-19. Sequencing was performed with immunoSEQ multiplex PCR; in TCRdb, only in-frame clones are kept and a portion is missing. The data hold 200,000 to 250,000 clones, with around four fifths observed a single time. Sequencing was performed on peripheral blood. The receptor set was obtained from a woman of 80 years or more with COVID-19, enrolled during active disease.

V and J are TRBV5-1 and TRBJ2-5; D is possibly TRBD2 (6 bases). This CDR3 is built from 15 residues. Trimming left V 4 bases short and J 2 bases short, with 15 bases between. Germline loops: CDR1 SGHRS, CDR2 YFSETQ. CDR3 in amino acids: CASSHGSGPQETQYF. The CDR3, as DNA: TGCGCCAGCAGCCACGGTAGCGGACCTCAAGAGACCCAGTACTTC.

The J gene is TRBJ2-1, the V gene TRBV4-2; the D gene is possibly TRBD2 (6 bases). This CDR3 is built from 15 residues. Germline CDR1 LGHNA, CDR2 YNFKEQ. Trimming took 0 bases from V and 3 from J, leaving 9 bases between them. CDR3 coding DNA: TGTGCCAGCAGCCAAGATCGGGACTTCTACAATGAGCAGTTCTTC. Translating gives CASSQDRDFYNEQFF.

The chain employs TRBV2 and TRBJ1-5; D gene ambiguous. The germline V and J ends were trimmed by 7 bases and 6 bases, with 13 bases remaining between them. In germline, CDR1 is SNHLY, CDR2 FYNNEI. The CDR3 consists of 13 residues. The CDR3 coding sequence is TGTGCCAGCACATACTCAGAGGTTCAGCCCCAGCATTTT. Protein product: CASTYSEVQPQHF.

The rearrangement joins TRBV7-2 to TRBJ2-2; a weak D match, TRBD1 (6 bases). V lost 5 bases, J lost 8 bases, and 18 bases lay in between. The germline CDR1 and CDR2 sequences are SGHTA and FQGNSA. This CDR3 region has 15 residues. The CDR3 DNA reads TGTGCCAGCAGCCGGTCGGGGACATCCTTAGGGGAGCTGTTTTTT. Its translation: CASSRSGTSLGELFF.

CDR3 sequence (DNA): TGTGCCAGCAGCTTCCGGGACAGGGTCTTCTACGAGCAGTACTTC. Translated, it gives CASSFRDRVFYEQYF. The genes are TRBV5-6 and TRBJ2-7, with 9 bases fitting TRBD1. CDR1 is SGHDT and CDR2 is YYEEEE in the germline V gene. The CDR3 is 15 residues long. V was pared by 2 bases and J by 3 bases, with 6 bases of the junction left unmatched.

This clone was counted once. The gene calls are TRBV14 and TRBJ2-1; TRBD1 agrees at 10 bases. CDR3 length: 15 amino acids. CDR1 and CDR2 from the germline V gene are SGHDN and FVKESK. J was trimmed by 7 bases and V by 4 bases; bases with no gene match: 7. The CDR3 loop is CASSRFRDRGNEQFF. The CDR3 coding sequence is TGTGCCAGCAGCCGGTTCCGGGACAGGGGAAATGAGCAGTTCTTC.

The J gene is TRBJ2-2, the V gene TRBV24-1; the match to TRBD1 covers 7 bases. The CDR3 covers 17 residues. Germline CDR1 is KGHDR and CDR2 is SFDVKD. With V trimmed by 3 bases and J by 4 bases, 10 bases remained unmatched. In DNA, the CDR3 is TGTGCCACCAGTGATCCCACCCCGACAGGGTTCACCGGGGAGCTGTTTTTT. The encoded protein is CATSDPTPTGFTGELFF.

The rearrangement joins TRBV30 to TRBJ2-7; 11 bases agree with TRBD2. The J segment lost 4 bases and the V segment lost 3 bases, leaving 5 bases of the junction unmatched. From germline, CDR1 is GTSNPN and CDR2 SVGIG (reference sequence). This CDR3 is 14 amino acids long. In DNA, the CDR3 is TGTGCCTGGAGGTTAGCGGGAGGGAAATACGAGCAGTACTTC. Its translation: CAWRLAGGKYEQYF.

The chain joins TRBV5-1 to TRBJ2-2, with D tentatively TRBD1 (5 bases). The germline CDR1 and CDR2 sequences are SGHRS and YFSETQ. V was trimmed by 2 bases and J by 4 bases, leaving 12 bases between them. CDR3 size: 15 residues. This chain's CDR3 is CASSFAGWTTGELFF. CDR3 bases: TGCGCCAGCAGCTTTGCAGGGTGGACCACCGGGGAGCTGTTTTTT.

The chain couples TRBV2 to TRBJ1-1, with D unclear. The ends were cut back, 4 bases at V and 4 bases at J, with 13 bases in the middle. This CDR3 has 14 residues. Germline values: CDR1 SNHLY, CDR2 FYNNEI. The CDR3 coding sequence is TGTGCCAGCAGTGGGAATCAGGTGCGCACTGAAGCTTTCTTT. Translated: CASSGNQVRTEAFF.

The J gene is TRBJ1-1, the V gene TRBV7-9, with 7 bases matching TRBD1. Germline lookup yields CDR1 SEHNR and CDR2 FQNEAQ (reference sequence). This CDR3 has 16 residues. Trimming at V came to 1 base and at J to 5 bases, leaving 10 bases not matched to a gene. The chain's CDR3 is CASSLGDRVGGTEAFF. CDR3 DNA: TGTGCCAGCAGCTTAGGAGACAGGGTGGGGGGAACTGAAGCTTTCTTT. Full variable domain (rest looked up from reference TRBV7-9 and TRBJ1-1): DTGVSQNPRHKITKRGQNVTFRCDPISEHNRLYWYRQTLGQGPEFLTYFQNEAQLEKSRLLSDRFSAERPKGSFSTLEIQRTEQGDSAMYLCASSLGDRVGGTEAFFGQGTRLTVV.

This clone was observed once. The chain has TRBV2 and TRBJ1-2; D not certain. The CDR3 runs 12 residues. The V gene lost 3 bases and the J gene lost 6 bases, with 8 bases spanning the gap. Germline V gene data show CDR1 as SNHLY and CDR2 as FYNNEI. CDR3 residues: CASSDVRHGYTF. CDR3 sequence (DNA): TGTGCCAGCAGTGACGTGCGCCATGGCTACACCTTC.

The chain employs TRBV30 and TRBJ1-5; tentatively, D is TRBD1 (5 bases). CDR1 is GTSNPN and CDR2 is SVGIG in the germline V gene (reference sequence). Trimming took off 2 bases at V and 7 bases at J, with 12 bases between the two ends. CDR3 length equals 13 residues. The CDR3 nucleotides are TGTGCCTGGAGTAACCAGGGAAAGCAGCCCCAGCATTTT. Translating it yields CAWSNQGKQPQHF.

This clone came up a few times. V usage is TRBV6-1 and J usage is TRBJ1-1, with 9 bases fitting TRBD1. V shed 3 bases, J shed 8 bases, and the junction held 1 base outside the gene matches. From germline, CDR1 is MNHNS and CDR2 SASEGT. This CDR3 has 12 residues. CDR3 residues: CASSDGTGEAFF. Written as DNA, the CDR3 is TGTGCCAGCAGTGACGGGACAGGGGAAGCTTTCTTT.

The sample holds a few counts of this clone. The gene calls are TRBV7-9 and TRBJ2-5; tentative D call: TRBD1 (7 bases). V was pared by 6 bases and J by 4 bases, with 18 bases between. The CDR3 spans 15 residues. Germline V gene sequence: CDR1 SEHNR, CDR2 FQNEAQ (reference sequence). In DNA, the CDR3 is TGTGCCAGCAGTCCAAATCGCGGGACAGCAGAGACCCAGTACTTC. Its translation: CASSPNRGTAETQYF.

V is TRBV18 and J is TRBJ1-1; 8 bases are a match to TRBD1. V dropped 1 base and J dropped 1; count of bases not matched to a gene: 8. Germline V gene sequence: CDR1 KGHSH, CDR2 LQKENI. CDR3 length: 17 amino acids. Here the CDR3 DNA reads TGTGCCAGCTCACCACGAAAGGACAGGGTTTCGAACACTGAAGCTTTCTTT. Its translation: CASSPRKDRVSNTEAFF. The variable domain in full, completed from reference TRBV18 and TRBJ1-1, reads NAGVMQNPRHLVRRRGQEARLRCSPMKGHSHVYWYRQLPEEGLKFMVYLQKENIIDESGMPKERFSAEFPKEGPSILRIQQVVRGDSAAYFCASSPRKDRVSNTEAFFGQGTRLTVV.

This chain connects TRBV6-6 to TRBJ1-2; maybe TRBD1 (5 bases). Germline lookup yields CDR1 MNHNY and CDR2 SVGAGI (reference sequence). The CDR3 runs to 14 residues. Trimming pared 7 bases from V and 4 bases from J, leaving 16 bases between. The CDR3 sequence is CASTIIREGYGYTF. The CDR3 DNA reads as TGTGCCAGCACTATCATCAGGGAAGGCTATGGCTACACCTTC.

For this clone: The sample contains more than one DNA sequence encoding this CDR3. This chain joins TRBV7-2 and TRBJ2-3; TRBD2 matches 8 bases. Losses at the gene ends were 1 base for V and 5 bases for J; bases not matched to a gene: 2. From germline, CDR1 is SGHTA and CDR2 FQGNSA. The CDR3 totals 14 residues. This chain's CDR3 is CASSLGLAGDTQYF. CDR3 sequence (DNA): TGTGCCAGCAGCTTAGGCCTAGCGGGAGATACGCAGTATTTT.

The chain is built from TRBV2 and TRBJ1-1, with 7 bases fitting TRBD1. With V trimmed by 5 bases and J by 0 bases, 3 bases remained unmatched. CDR1 is SNHLY and CDR2 is FYNNEI in the germline V gene. The CDR3 loop spans 14 amino acids. Written as DNA, the CDR3 is TGTGCCAGCAGTAAGACAGGGTTGAACACTGAAGCTTTCTTT. It codes for CASSKTGLNTEAFF.

This clone showed up just once. V is TRBV30 and J is TRBJ2-7, with 9 positions matching TRBD2. V lost 3 bases and J lost 4; bases outside the gene matches: 10. The CDR3 length is 15 residues. Germline lookup yields CDR1 GTSNPN and CDR2 SVGIG (reference sequence). The CDR3 is CAWSPGAGGPYEQYF. CDR3 DNA sequence: TGTGCCTGGAGCCCGGGGGCGGGAGGGCCGTACGAGCAGTACTTC.

The V gene is TRBV28, the J gene TRBJ2-1, with TRBD1 matching 7 bases. V gave up 3 bases and J gave up 0 bases; unmatched junction bases: 5. This CDR3 has 16 amino acids. Per germline, CDR1 MDHEN and CDR2 SYDVKM. CDR3 residues: CASSFMWDSSYNEQFF. Written as DNA, the CDR3 is TGTGCCAGCAGTTTTATGTGGGACAGCTCCTACAATGAGCAGTTCTTC.

The CDR3 coding sequence is TGTGCCAGTAGTATGGCCGGGACTACCCTAGGCTATGGCTACACCTTC. Amino acids: CASSMAGTTLGYGYTF. J is TRBJ1-2 and V is TRBV19, with a weak D call TRBD1 (5 bases). V was pared by 3 bases and J by 4 bases, with 18 bases between. This CDR3 is 16 amino acids long. CDR1 and CDR2 from the germline V gene are LNHDA and SQIVND (reference sequence).

The rearrangement uses TRBV29-1 and TRBJ1-2, with 10 positions matching TRBD1. V shed 8 bases and J 8 bases; nucleotides not matched to a gene: 8. There are 12 residues in the CDR3. Looked up from germline, CDR1 is SQVTM and CDR2 is ANQGSEA. In DNA, the CDR3 is TGCAGCTCGGGGGGACAGGGGAGAGGCTACACCTTC. Protein sequence: CSSGGQGRGYTF.

This clone was detected many times. This sequence joins TRBV29-1 and TRBJ1-4; no clear D gene. Germline lookup yields CDR1 SQVTM and CDR2 ANQGSEA. The CDR3 runs to 13 residues. Trimming pared 7 bases from V and 3 bases from J, leaving 12 bases between. CDR3 nucleotides: TGCAGCGCTATGAGGGTTTCTAATGAAAAACTGTTTTTT. It yields the protein CSAMRVSNEKLFF.

The chain couples TRBV2 to TRBJ2-2; D gene unclear. Per the germline V gene, CDR1 is SNHLY and CDR2 is FYNNEI. This CDR3 spans 14 amino acids. Trimming shortened V by 7 bases and J by 1 base, and 10 bases separated the two germline ends. CDR3 coding DNA: TGTGCCAGCAATAGACTGGTGAACACCGGGGAGCTGTTTTTT. Translated, it gives CASNRLVNTGELFF.

The chain uses TRBV7-6 and TRBJ2-7; 8 positions agree with TRBD2. There are 16 residues in the CDR3. The V gene end was trimmed by 0 bases and the J gene end by 6 bases; junction bases not matched to a gene: 10. Germline V gene lookup returns CDR1 SGHVS and CDR2 FNYEAQ. CDR3 DNA sequence: TGTGCCAGCAGCTTAGCGCCTGACGGGGGGGCTGGCGAGCAGTACTTC. Translation gives CASSLAPDGGAGEQYF.

The sample holds one count of this clone. The chain uses TRBV6-5 and TRBJ2-3; possibly TRBD1 for D (6 bases). This CDR3 region has 15 residues. The ends were cut back, 8 bases at V and 0 bases at J, with 15 bases in the middle. Looked up from germline, CDR1 is MNHEY and CDR2 is SVGAGI. The CDR3 DNA follows: TGTGCCAGCCGGACCGGGACAACTAGCACAGATACGCAGTATTTT. This translates into CASRTGTTSTDTQYF.

Written as DNA, the CDR3 is TGTGCCAGCAGTTTCAGGGAGGCTAGCGGGGGCTACACCTTC. This sequence encodes CASSFREASGGYTF. The V gene is TRBV28, the J gene TRBJ1-2; D is possibly TRBD1 (5 bases). The CDR3 contains 14 residues. Germline values: CDR1 MDHEN, CDR2 SYDVKM. V shed 3 bases and J shed 8 bases, with 16 bases lying between them.

The chain has TRBV6-2 or TRBV6-3 and TRBJ1-1; TRBD1 aligns across 7 bases. Germline V CDR1 and CDR2: MNHEY, SVGEGT. With V trimmed by 6 bases and J by 1 base, 8 bases remained unmatched. The CDR3 extends over 15 amino acids. For the CDR3, the DNA is TGTGCCAGCAGCCTCTTGGGACAGAAGAACACTGAAGCTTTCTTT. Translating it yields CASSLLGQKNTEAFF.

V gene TRBV27 combines with J gene TRBJ1-5; D remains ambiguous. The CDR3 sequence is 16 residues long. The ends were cut back, 0 bases at V and 0 bases at J, with 9 bases in the middle. CDR1 is MNHEY and CDR2 is SMNVEV in the germline V gene (reference sequence). CDR3 sequence (DNA): TGTGCCAGCAGTTTATCGACTGCCGATAGCAATCAGCCCCAGCATTTT. Protein product: CASSLSTADSNQPQHF.

The chain has TRBV7-2 and TRBJ2-3; 7 bases map to TRBD2. V shed 5 bases, J shed 14 bases, and the junction held 19 bases outside the gene matches. Germline V lookup: CDR1 SGHTA, CDR2 FQGNSA. The CDR3 is 15 amino acids. The CDR3 DNA reads TGTGCCAGCAGCCAGAGAATGGGAGGGCCCGGGGTATCGTATTTT. This encodes CASSQRMGGPGVSYF.

This chain connects TRBV10-3 to TRBJ1-2; TRBD1 aligns across 12 bases. V gave up 2 bases and J gave up 3 bases; unmatched junction bases: 1. There are 15 residues in the CDR3. Germline-derived CDR1 and CDR2 are ENHRY and SYGVKD. The CDR3 reads CAISEGTGGDYGYTF. The CDR3 region has the DNA TGTGCCATCAGTGAGGGGACAGGGGGCGACTATGGCTACACCTTC.